This T cell receptor beta chain is from a study of blood T cell repertoires in COVID-19. Overall study context: The samples span acute and convalescent COVID-19 from the United States, Italy and Spain.

Germline assignment: CDR1 SGHTA and CDR2 FQGTGA. Trimming removed 4 bases at V and 1 base at J, with 9 bases between. This CDR3 is 14 amino acids long. Original data processing: Estimation of nucleated cell counts was performed using reference gene primer amplification. Clones were read by immunoSEQ multiplex PCR, and TCRdb kept only the in-frame ones, dropping some. V and J calls and clone size are those listed in that table; D and trimming were worked out from the DNA. The sample has over 250,000 clones, approximately 91% seen once. Sequencing was done on a sample of peripheral blood. This clonotype originated in a man between 45 and 60 years old with acute or convalescent COVID-19. The rearrangement uses TRBV7-3 and TRBJ2-3; D is possibly TRBD2 (5 bases). CDR3 sequence: CASSWGARTDTQYF. The CDR3 region has the DNA TGTGCCAGCAGCTGGGGAGCCCGCACAGATACGCAGTATTTT.